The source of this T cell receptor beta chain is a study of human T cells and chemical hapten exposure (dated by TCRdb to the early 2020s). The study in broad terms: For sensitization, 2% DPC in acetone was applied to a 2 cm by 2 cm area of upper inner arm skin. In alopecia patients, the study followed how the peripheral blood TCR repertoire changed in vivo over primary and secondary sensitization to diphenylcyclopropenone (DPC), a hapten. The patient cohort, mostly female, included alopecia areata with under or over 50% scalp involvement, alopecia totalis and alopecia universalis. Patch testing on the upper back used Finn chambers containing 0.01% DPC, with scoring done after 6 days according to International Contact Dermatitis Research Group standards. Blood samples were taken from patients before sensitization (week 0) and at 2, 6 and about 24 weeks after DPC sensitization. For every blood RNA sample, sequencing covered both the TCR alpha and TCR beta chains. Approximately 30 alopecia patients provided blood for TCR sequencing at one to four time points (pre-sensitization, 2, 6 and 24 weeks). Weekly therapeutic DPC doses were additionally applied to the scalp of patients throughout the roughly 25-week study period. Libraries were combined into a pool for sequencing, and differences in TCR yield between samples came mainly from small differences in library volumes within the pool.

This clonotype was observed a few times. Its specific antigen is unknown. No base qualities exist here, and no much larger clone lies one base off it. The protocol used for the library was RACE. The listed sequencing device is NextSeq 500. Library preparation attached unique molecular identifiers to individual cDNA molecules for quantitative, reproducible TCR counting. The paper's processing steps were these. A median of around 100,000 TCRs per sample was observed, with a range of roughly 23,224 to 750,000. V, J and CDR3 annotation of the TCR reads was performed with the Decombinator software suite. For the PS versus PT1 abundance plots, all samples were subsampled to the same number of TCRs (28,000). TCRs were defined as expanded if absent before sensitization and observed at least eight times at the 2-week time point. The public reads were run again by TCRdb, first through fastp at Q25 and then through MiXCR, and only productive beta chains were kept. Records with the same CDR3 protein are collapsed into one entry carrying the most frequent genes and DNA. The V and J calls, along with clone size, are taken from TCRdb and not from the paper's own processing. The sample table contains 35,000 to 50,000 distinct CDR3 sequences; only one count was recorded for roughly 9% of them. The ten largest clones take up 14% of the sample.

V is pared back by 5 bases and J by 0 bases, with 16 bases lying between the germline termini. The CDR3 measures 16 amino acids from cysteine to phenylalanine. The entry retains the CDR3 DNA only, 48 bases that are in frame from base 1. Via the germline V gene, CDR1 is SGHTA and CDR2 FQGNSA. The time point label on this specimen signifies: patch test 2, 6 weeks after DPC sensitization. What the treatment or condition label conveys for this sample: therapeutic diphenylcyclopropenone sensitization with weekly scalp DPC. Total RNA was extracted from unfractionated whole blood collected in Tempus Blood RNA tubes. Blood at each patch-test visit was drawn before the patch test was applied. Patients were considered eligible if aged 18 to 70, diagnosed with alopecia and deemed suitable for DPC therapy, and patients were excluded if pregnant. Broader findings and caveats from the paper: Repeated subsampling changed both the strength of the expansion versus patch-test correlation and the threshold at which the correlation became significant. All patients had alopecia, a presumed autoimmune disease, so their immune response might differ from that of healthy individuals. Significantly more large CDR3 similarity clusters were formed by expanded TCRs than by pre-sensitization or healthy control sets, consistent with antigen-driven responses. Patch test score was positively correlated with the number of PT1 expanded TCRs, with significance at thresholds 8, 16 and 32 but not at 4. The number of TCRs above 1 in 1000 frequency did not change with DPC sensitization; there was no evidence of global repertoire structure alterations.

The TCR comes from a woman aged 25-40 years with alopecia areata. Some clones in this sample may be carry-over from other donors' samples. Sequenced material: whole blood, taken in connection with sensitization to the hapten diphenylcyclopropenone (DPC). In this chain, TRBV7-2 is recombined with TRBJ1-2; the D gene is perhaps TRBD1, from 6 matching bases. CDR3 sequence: CASSVGGQPTNYGYTF. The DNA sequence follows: TGTGCCAGCAGCGTAGGTGGACAGCCTACTAACTATGGCTACACCTTC. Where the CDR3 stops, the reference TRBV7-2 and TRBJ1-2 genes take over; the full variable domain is GAGVSQSPSNKVTEKGKDVELRCDPISGHTALYWYRQSLGQGLEFLIYFQGNSAPDKSGLPSDRFSAERTGGSVSTLTIQRTQQEDSAVYLCASSVGGQPTNYGYTFGSGTRLTVV.